This T cell receptor (beta chain) was sequenced for a study of blood T cell repertoires in COVID-19. This clone has only one observation. One base separates it from a far larger clone, so it is likely a read error. In the study's own analysis: It was from reference gene primer amplification that nucleated cell counts were estimated. The method was immunoSEQ multiplex PCR; TCRdb's version includes in-frame clones alone and lacks a portion of them. V and J calls and clone size are as listed in that table; D and trimming were resolved from the DNA. This sample has about 160,000 clones, with roughly 82% found just once. Per germline, CDR1 SGHVS and CDR2 FNYEAQ. The CDR3 loop spans 15 amino acids. V lost 4 bases to trimming and J lost 0 bases; unmatched junction nucleotides: 3.

The specimen was peripheral blood. This chain uses TRBV7-6 with TRBJ1-5, with 7 bases lining up with TRBD1. The receptor was isolated from a human donor with acute or convalescent COVID-19. The donor label of this sample is uncertain. CDR3 residues: CASSSQGYSNQPQHF. In DNA form, the CDR3 reads TGTGCCAGCAGCTCACAGGGGTATAGCAATCAGCCCCAGCATTTT.